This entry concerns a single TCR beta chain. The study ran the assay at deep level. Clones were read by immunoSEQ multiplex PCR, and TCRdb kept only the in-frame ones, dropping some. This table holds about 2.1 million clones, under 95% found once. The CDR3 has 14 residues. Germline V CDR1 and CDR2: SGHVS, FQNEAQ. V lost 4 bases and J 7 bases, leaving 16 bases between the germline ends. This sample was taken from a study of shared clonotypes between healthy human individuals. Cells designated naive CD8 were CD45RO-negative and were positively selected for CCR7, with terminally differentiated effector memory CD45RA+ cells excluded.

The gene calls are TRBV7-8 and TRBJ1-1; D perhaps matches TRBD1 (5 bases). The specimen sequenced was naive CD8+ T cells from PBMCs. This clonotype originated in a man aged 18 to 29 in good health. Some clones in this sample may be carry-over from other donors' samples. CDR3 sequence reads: CASSSRDFVYEAFF. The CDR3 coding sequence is TGTGCCAGCAGCTCCAGGGACTTCGTTTATGAAGCTTTCTTT.